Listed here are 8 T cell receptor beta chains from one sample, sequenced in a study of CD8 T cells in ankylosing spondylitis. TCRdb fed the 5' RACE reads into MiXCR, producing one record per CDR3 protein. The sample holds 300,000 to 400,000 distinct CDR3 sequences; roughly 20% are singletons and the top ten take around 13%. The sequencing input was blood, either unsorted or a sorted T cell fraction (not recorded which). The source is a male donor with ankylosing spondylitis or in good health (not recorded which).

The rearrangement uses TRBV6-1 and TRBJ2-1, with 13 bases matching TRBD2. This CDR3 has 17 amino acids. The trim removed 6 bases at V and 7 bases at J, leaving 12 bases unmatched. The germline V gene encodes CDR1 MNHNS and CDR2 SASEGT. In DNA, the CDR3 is TGTGCCAGCAGCCTGACTAGCGGGGGGTATAGCGGTAATGAGCAGTTCTTC. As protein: CASSLTSGGYSGNEQFF.

The CDR3 sequence: CASRPGVRDYEQYF. CDR3 nucleotides: TGTGCCAGCAGGCCCGGTGTCAGGGACTACGAGCAGTACTTC. V is TRBV5-5 and J is TRBJ2-7; maybe TRBD1 (5 bases). Between the trimmed V and J ends, which lost 5 bases and 3 bases, there was a span of 15 bases. Germline assignment: CDR1 SGHKS and CDR2 YYEKEE (reference sequence). The CDR3 totals 14 residues.

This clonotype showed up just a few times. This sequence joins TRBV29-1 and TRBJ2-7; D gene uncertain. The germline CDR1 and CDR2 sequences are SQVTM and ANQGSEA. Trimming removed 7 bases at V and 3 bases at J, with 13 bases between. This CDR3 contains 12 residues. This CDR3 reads CSGWTVSYEQYF. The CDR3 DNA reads TGCAGCGGATGGACGGTGAGCTACGAGCAGTACTTC.

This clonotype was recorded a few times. The CDR3 here is CASRYRGANTGELFF. The CDR3 nucleotides are TGTGCCAGCAGATATCGGGGGGCGAACACCGGGGAGCTGTTTTTT. The rearrangement joins TRBV6-5 to TRBJ2-2; 7 positions agree with TRBD2. The CDR3 consists of 15 residues. CDR1 is MNHEY and CDR2 is SVGAGI in the germline V gene. V lost 6 bases to trimming and J lost 0 bases; unmatched junction nucleotides: 4.

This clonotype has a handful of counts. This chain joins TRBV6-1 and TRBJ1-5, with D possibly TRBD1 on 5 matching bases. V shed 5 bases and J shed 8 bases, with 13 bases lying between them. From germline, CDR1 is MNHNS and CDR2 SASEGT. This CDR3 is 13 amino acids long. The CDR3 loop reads CASSREGVKPQHF. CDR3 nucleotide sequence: TGTGCCAGCAGTCGGGAAGGGGTTAAGCCCCAGCATTTT.

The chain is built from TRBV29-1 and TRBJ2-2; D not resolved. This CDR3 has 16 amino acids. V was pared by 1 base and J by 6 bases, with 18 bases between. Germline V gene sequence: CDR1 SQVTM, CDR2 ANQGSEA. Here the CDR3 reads CSVEGRVGSRAGELFF. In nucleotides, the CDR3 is TGCAGCGTTGAAGGCCGGGTTGGTTCCCGCGCCGGGGAGCTGTTTTTT.

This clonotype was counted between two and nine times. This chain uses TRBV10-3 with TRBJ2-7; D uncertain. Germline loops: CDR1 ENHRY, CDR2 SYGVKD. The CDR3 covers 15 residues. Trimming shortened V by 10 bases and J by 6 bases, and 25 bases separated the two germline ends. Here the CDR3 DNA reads TGTGCCACCCTCTCTCCGAAGTTTGGGTCGGTCGAGCAGTACTTC. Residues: CATLSPKFGSVEQYF.

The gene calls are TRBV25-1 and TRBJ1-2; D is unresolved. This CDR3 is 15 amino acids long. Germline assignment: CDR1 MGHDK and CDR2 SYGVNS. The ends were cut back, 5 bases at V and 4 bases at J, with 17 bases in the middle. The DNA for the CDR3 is TGTGCCAGCAGTACCACGACCGACGCCGGCTATGGCTACACCTTC. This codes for CASSTTTDAGYGYTF.